This TCR beta chain was sequenced in a study of blood T cell repertoires in COVID-19. Germline V gene sequence: CDR1 KGHDR, CDR2 SFDVKD. Trimming took off 2 bases at V and 9 bases at J, with 10 bases between the two ends. The CDR3 totals 13 residues. Profiling relied on immunoSEQ multiplex PCR, and the TCRdb table lists in-frame clones only, not all of them. The repertoire consists of over 200,000 clones, with 70% to 90% occurring once and the leading ten covering approximately 1.1%. The origin of this receptor is a man aged 25-45 years who had recovered from COVID-19. The sequencing sample was made of PBMCs or T cells enriched from blood (not recorded which). V gene TRBV24-1 combines with J gene TRBJ2-1; perhaps TRBD1 as D (6 bases). The DNA of the CDR3 is TGTGCCACCAGTGATTCTTACAGGGTTGAGCAGTTCTTC. Its protein product is CATSDSYRVEQFF.